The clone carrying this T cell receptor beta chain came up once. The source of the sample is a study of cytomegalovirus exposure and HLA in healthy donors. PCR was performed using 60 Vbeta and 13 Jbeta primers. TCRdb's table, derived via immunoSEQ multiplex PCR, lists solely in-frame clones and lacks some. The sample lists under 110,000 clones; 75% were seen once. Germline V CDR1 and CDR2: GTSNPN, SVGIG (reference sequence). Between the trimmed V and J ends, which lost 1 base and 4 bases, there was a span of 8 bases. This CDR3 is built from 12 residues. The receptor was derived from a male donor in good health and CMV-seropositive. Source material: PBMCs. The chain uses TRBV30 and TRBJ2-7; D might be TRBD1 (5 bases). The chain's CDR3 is CAWSGPGYEQYF. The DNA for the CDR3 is TGTGCCTGGAGTGGACCAGGGTACGAGCAGTACTTC.